This TCR beta chain was identified in a study of shared T cell receptors in the human thymus. TCRdb's copy holds only in-frame clones and misses some; the assay was immunoSEQ multiplex PCR. The table includes hundreds of thousands of clones, approximately 89% detected once. V dropped 4 bases and J dropped 0; count of bases not matched to a gene: 2. The germline CDR1 and CDR2 sequences are LGHNA and YSLEER. The CDR3 length is 15 residues. The same sample was also used in a study of human thymus T cells. This second study notes: The donors were infants in Finland with congenital heart defects, otherwise immunologically healthy.

The V and J genes are TRBV4-3 and TRBJ1-4; 7 nucleotides line up with TRBD1. The sample comprised thymocytes. The source of this sequence is a boy under two years old with a congenital heart defect. The DNA for the CDR3 is TGCGCCAGCAGCCCCGACAGGGCAACTAATGAAAAACTGTTTTTT. Residues: CASSPDRATNEKLFF.